The 32 T cell receptor beta chains below were found in one sample sequenced in a study of T cell responses to AZD1222 COVID-19 vaccine. Generated by immunoSEQ multiplex PCR, the TCRdb table keeps only in-frame clones and is missing some. Found here are 200,000 to 250,000 clones, around 94% of them singletons; the top ten hold over 1.5%. The source material was peripheral blood, sampled 28 days after the second dose of the MenACWY control vaccine. The receptors were sampled from an adult who received the MenACWY meningococcal vaccine as a control.

V usage is TRBV4-1 and J usage is TRBJ2-5, with TRBD2 as a possible D gene (5 bases). The CDR3 contains 14 residues. Looked up from germline, CDR1 is MGHRA and CDR2 is YSYEKL. Trimming took off 4 bases at V and 1 base at J, with 10 bases between the two ends. Here the CDR3 DNA reads TGCGCCAGCAGCCCGGACTTCTTCCAAGAGACCCAGTACTTC. This gives the protein CASSPDFFQETQYF.

The J gene is TRBJ2-1, the V gene TRBV19, with TRBD2 matching over 12 bases. CDR1 is LNHDA and CDR2 is SQIVND in the germline V gene (reference sequence). Trimming cost V 4 bases and J 8 bases; bases outside gene matches: 9. The CDR3 contains 16 residues. CDR3 sequence (DNA): TGTGCCAGTAGTACTTCGACTAGCGGGAGTCGGTATGAGCAGTTCTTC. Its protein product is CASSTSTSGSRYEQFF.

The chain carries TRBV28 and TRBJ1-6, with D unclear. Germline V gene sequence: CDR1 MDHEN, CDR2 SYDVKM. CDR3 size: 14 residues. Trimming shortened V by 2 bases and J by 9 bases, and 11 bases separated the two germline ends. Here the CDR3 reads CASSLIGFSSPLHF. In nucleotides, the CDR3 is TGTGCCAGCAGTTTAATTGGGTTCAGTTCACCCCTCCACTTT.

The chain employs TRBV7-2 and TRBJ2-3; D is possibly TRBD2 (6 bases). In germline, CDR1 is SGHTA, CDR2 FQGNSA. The CDR3 contains 16 residues. The V gene lost 7 bases and the J gene lost 0 bases, with 17 bases spanning the gap. CDR3 bases: TGTGCCAGCAAGGGAGCGGGTACCTCTAGCACAGATACGCAGTATTTT. This gives the protein CASKGAGTSSTDTQYF.

The J gene is TRBJ1-1, the V gene TRBV29-1; D not certain. Germline CDR1 and CDR2: SQVTM and ANQGSEA. This CDR3 comprises 15 residues. V was clipped by 0 bases and J by 3 bases, with 14 bases between them. The CDR3: CSVEDEILADTEAFF. The CDR3, as DNA: TGCAGCGTTGAAGATGAGATACTGGCGGACACTGAAGCTTTCTTT.

The chain recombines TRBV3-1 (or the pseudogene TRBV3-2) with TRBJ1-3; the D is unclear. The V and J ends lost 8 bases and 0 bases respectively, with 14 bases between them. From germline, CDR1 is LGHDT and CDR2 YNNKEL (reference sequence). The CDR3 runs to 15 residues. For the CDR3, the DNA is TGTGCCAGCGGAAGTAGGACCCCCTCTGGAAACACCATATATTTT. Protein sequence: CASGSRTPSGNTIYF.

V is TRBV7-2 and J is TRBJ1-4; a weak D match, TRBD1 (6 bases). Germline V gene lookup returns CDR1 SGHTA and CDR2 FQGNSA. CDR3 length equals 12 residues. Trimming took off 5 bases at V and 8 bases at J, with 9 bases between the two ends. The DNA of the CDR3 is TGTGCCAGCAGCCCCGACAGGGAAAAACTGTTTTTT. Its translation is CASSPDREKLFF.

In DNA, the CDR3 is TGTGCCAGCAGTCCCCACCGGGGGCCAGATACGCAGTATTTT. As protein: CASSPHRGPDTQYF. V usage is TRBV28 and J usage is TRBJ2-3; either TRBD1 or TRBD2 may supply D (6 bases each). The CDR3 loop spans 14 amino acids. Trimming removed 5 bases at V and 4 bases at J, with 13 bases between. Germline lookup yields CDR1 MDHEN and CDR2 SYDVKM.

This chain joins TRBV3-1 (or the pseudogene TRBV3-2) and TRBJ2-1; TRBD2 aligns across 11 bases. The CDR3 is 15 residues long. Germline lookup yields CDR1 LGHDT and CDR2 YNNKEL (reference sequence). V shed 3 bases, J shed 8 bases, and the junction held 6 bases outside the gene matches. The CDR3 loop reads CASSQWGLAVDEQFF. Here the CDR3 DNA reads TGTGCCAGCAGCCAGTGGGGACTAGCGGTAGATGAGCAGTTCTTC.

The V call is TRBV9, the J call TRBJ2-7, with unresolved D. The germline V gene has CDR1 SGDLS and CDR2 YYNGEE. V gave up 4 bases and J gave up 3 bases, with 14 bases separating them. The CDR3 is 14 residues long. CDR3 loop: CASSFRPVGYEQYF. CDR3 DNA: TGTGCCAGCAGCTTCCGGCCGGTGGGCTACGAGCAGTACTTC.

V is TRBV28 and J is TRBJ1-5; D not resolved. Trimming took 6 bases from V and 4 from J, leaving 16 bases between them. The CDR3 is 15 amino acids. The V gene's germline CDR1 is MDHEN and CDR2 SYDVKM. The CDR3 nucleotides are TGTGCCAGCAGCCCTAGCACCGAAGGGAATCAGCCCCAGCATTTT. It codes for CASSPSTEGNQPQHF.

This chain connects TRBV19 to TRBJ1-1; 10 bases align to TRBD1. The CDR3 runs to 13 residues. The ends lost 6 bases at V and 5 bases at J; junction bases unmatched: 3. Germline V gives CDR1 LNHDA, CDR2 SQIVND (reference sequence). The CDR3 nucleotides are TGTGCCAGTAGGGGACAGGGGTGGACTGAAGCTTTCTTT. Protein sequence: CASRGQGWTEAFF. Variable domain in full (rest from reference TRBV19 and TRBJ1-1): DGGITQSPKYLFRKEGQNVTLSCEQNLNHDAMYWYRQDPGQGLRLIYYSQIVNDFQKGDIAEGYSVSREKKESFPLTVTSAQKNPTAFYLCASRGQGWTEAFFGQGTRLTVV.

The chain combines TRBV3-1 (or the pseudogene TRBV3-2) with TRBJ2-5; D is perhaps TRBD2 (6 bases). The length of the CDR3 is 14 residues. The V end lost 0 bases, the J end lost 10 bases, and 15 bases lay between the germline ends. CDR1 and CDR2 (germline): LGHDT, YNNKEL (reference sequence). The CDR3, as DNA: TGTGCCAGCAGCCAAGATGGGACTTTCATAAACCAGTACTTC. Amino acids: CASSQDGTFINQYF.

The chain combines TRBV7-8 with TRBJ2-7, with 8 bases aligning to TRBD2. This CDR3 has 16 residues. Germline loops: CDR1 SGHVS, CDR2 FQNEAQ. Trimming cost V 5 bases and J 0 bases; bases outside gene matches: 9. The CDR3 bases are TGTGCCAGCAGCGTAAGCGGGAGACGCCTCTCCTACGAGCAGTACTTC. This sequence encodes CASSVSGRRLSYEQYF.

The chain couples TRBV6-5 to TRBJ1-5, with D possibly matching TRBD1 (5 bases). Germline CDR1 reads MNHEY; CDR2 reads SVGAGI. The CDR3 spans 14 residues. Trimming took off 9 bases at V and 5 bases at J, with 17 bases between the two ends. The CDR3 DNA sequence: TGTGCCAGTCCCGGGGGGTTATTAGATCAGCCCCAGCATTTT. Residues: CASPGGLLDQPQHF.

The V call is TRBV3-1 (or the pseudogene TRBV3-2), the J call TRBJ1-1; 9 nucleotides align to TRBD1. CDR1 is LGHDT, CDR2 YNNKEL, per germline (reference sequence). The CDR3 has 15 residues. The J segment lost 1 base and the V segment lost 4 bases, leaving 4 bases of the junction unmatched. The CDR3 DNA sequence: TGTGCCAGCAGCCGGACAGGGGAACCGAACACTGAAGCTTTCTTT. It is translated as CASSRTGEPNTEAFF.

This chain uses TRBV5-1 with TRBJ1-1, with D possibly matching TRBD1 (6 bases). V lost 5 bases and J 7 bases, leaving 18 bases between the germline ends. This CDR3 is 14 amino acids long. CDR1 and CDR2 (germline): SGHRS, YFSETQ. CDR3: CASSPGDTSGEAFF. Written as DNA, the CDR3 is TGCGCCAGCAGTCCAGGGGACACCAGTGGTGAAGCTTTCTTT.

The chain employs TRBV6-2 or TRBV6-3 and TRBJ2-5; D possibly corresponds to TRBD2 (5 bases). This CDR3 has 16 residues. Germline V CDR1 and CDR2: MNHEY, SVGEGT. Trimming stripped 1 base from V and 3 bases from J, with 15 bases between. The CDR3 DNA is TGTGCCAGCAGTTACTACCGACTCGGGGATAAAGAGACCCAGTACTTC. Translation gives CASSYYRLGDKETQYF.

The chain uses TRBV4-2 and TRBJ1-1; D not certain. The V and J ends lost 1 base and 2 bases respectively, with 14 bases between them. The germline V gene encodes CDR1 LGHNA and CDR2 YNFKEQ. The CDR3 is 16 amino acids. CDR3 sequence (DNA): TGTGCCAGCAGCCAAGGGTCAGCCGGTTTAAACACTGAAGCTTTCTTT. Translated: CASSQGSAGLNTEAFF.

This clone has a single count. The V call is TRBV28, the J call TRBJ2-7; D possibly corresponds to TRBD1 (6 bases). The CDR3 has 12 residues. The V gene's germline CDR1 is MDHEN and CDR2 SYDVKM. V dropped 7 bases and J dropped 5 bases, with 12 bases sitting between them. CDR3 nucleotide sequence: TGTGCCAGCACGACCAGGGGACACGAGCAGTACTTC. Amino acid sequence: CASTTRGHEQYF.

The J gene is TRBJ2-4, the V gene TRBV9, with D perhaps given as TRBD1 or TRBD2 (5 bases each). CDR1 and CDR2 from the germline V gene are SGDLS and YYNGEE. V was trimmed by 3 bases and J by 9 bases, leaving 13 bases between them. The CDR3 spans 13 residues. The CDR3 sequence: CASSGGTRSIQYF. CDR3 nucleotides: TGTGCCAGCAGCGGGGGGACCCGGAGCATTCAGTACTTC.

The rearrangement uses TRBV4-1 and TRBJ1-5, with TRBD1 identical over 7 bases. The germline V gene has CDR1 MGHRA and CDR2 YSYEKL. The V and J ends lost 1 base and 1 base, in that order; junction bases with no gene match: 4. The CDR3 runs 16 residues. The CDR3 DNA is TGCGCCAGCAGCCAAGGCAGACAGGGAAGCAATCAGCCCCAGCATTTT. Amino acids: CASSQGRQGSNQPQHF.

The V call is TRBV3-1 (or the pseudogene TRBV3-2), the J call TRBJ1-2; D is undetermined. V shed 2 bases and J shed 5 bases, with 9 bases lying between them. The CDR3 is 13 amino acids. Germline CDR1 and CDR2: LGHDT and YNNKEL (reference sequence). CDR3 sequence (DNA): TGTGCCAGCAGCCAACGCGGGGAATATGGCTACACCTTC. This codes for CASSQRGEYGYTF.

The chain combines TRBV27 with TRBJ2-7; 8 positions match TRBD1. The V segment lost 6 bases and the J segment 5 bases; nucleotides outside the gene matches: 0. Germline V lookup: CDR1 MNHEY, CDR2 SMNVEV (reference sequence). The CDR3 has 11 amino acids. The CDR3 DNA follows: TGTGCCAGCAGACAGGGGGACGAGCAGTACTTC. Its protein product is CASRQGDEQYF.

The CDR3: CASSFPLGGDTEAFF. CDR3 bases: TGTGCCAGCAGTTTCCCCCTGGGGGGGGACACTGAAGCTTTCTTT. The genes are TRBV28 and TRBJ1-1; possibly TRBD1 for D (5 bases). Trimming pared 3 bases from V and 3 bases from J, leaving 14 bases between. CDR3 length equals 15 residues. From germline, CDR1 is MDHEN and CDR2 SYDVKM.

This chain uses TRBV28 with TRBJ2-7; D is ambiguous. The CDR3 loop spans 13 amino acids. Deletions cut 2 bases from V and 4 bases from J, with 9 bases between. Germline V CDR1 and CDR2: MDHEN, SYDVKM. The CDR3 nucleotides are TGTGCCAGCAGTTTAGGAACTGGATACGAGCAGTACTTC. It is translated as CASSLGTGYEQYF.

V usage is TRBV30 and J usage is TRBJ2-2; 10 bases agree with TRBD2. V was pared by 2 bases and J by 5 bases, with 5 bases of the junction left unmatched. Germline lookup yields CDR1 GTSNPN and CDR2 SVGIG (reference sequence). This CDR3 contains 15 residues. The CDR3 loop is CAWSSLGLATGELFF. Written as DNA, the CDR3 is TGTGCCTGGAGTAGTTTGGGACTAGCGACCGGGGAGCTGTTTTTT.

The V gene is TRBV19, the J gene TRBJ2-1; 7 positions match TRBD2. Germline V gene data show CDR1 as LNHDA and CDR2 as SQIVND (reference sequence). Unmatched junction bases numbered 9, after V lost 7 bases and J lost 6 bases. CDR3 length: 14 amino acids. As DNA, the CDR3 is TGTGCCAGTATGACCGAGACTAGCTCCAATGAGCAGTTCTTC. Its protein is CASMTETSSNEQFF.

The chain links TRBV18 to TRBJ2-5, with TRBD2 matching over 13 bases. V gave up 3 bases and J gave up 2 bases; unmatched junction bases: 9. Germline lookup yields CDR1 KGHSH and CDR2 LQKENI. This CDR3 has 18 residues. CDR3 DNA sequence: TGTGCCAGCTCACCTCGGACTAGCGGGGGAGGTCGGCAAGAGACCCAGTACTTC. Its translation is CASSPRTSGGGRQETQYF.

This clone occurred once. The chain combines TRBV6-5 with TRBJ2-1, with TRBD1 identical over 7 bases. Losses at the gene ends were 3 bases for V and 7 bases for J; bases not matched to a gene: 9. The germline V gene encodes CDR1 MNHEY and CDR2 SVGAGI. CDR3 size: 15 residues. CDR3 nucleotides: TGTGCCAGCAGTTATACGACAGGGAATGTGAATGAGCAGTTCTTC. This codes for CASSYTTGNVNEQFF.

The genes are TRBV29-1 and TRBJ2-7, with a weak D call TRBD1 (5 bases). Trimming removed 1 base from V and 4 bases from J, with 20 bases in between. Per germline, CDR1 SQVTM and CDR2 ANQGSEA. The CDR3 is made up of 16 amino acids. The CDR3 sequence: CSVEVRNRQGPYEQYF. CDR3 nucleotides: TGCAGCGTTGAAGTGAGGAATAGGCAGGGCCCATACGAGCAGTACTTC.

The gene calls are TRBV19 and TRBJ2-1; a possible D gene is TRBD1 (5 bases). The ends were cut back, 1 base at V and 12 bases at J, with 13 bases in the middle. Germline values: CDR1 LNHDA, CDR2 SQIVND (reference sequence). The CDR3 consists of 13 residues. As DNA, the CDR3 is TGTGCCAGTAGTATAGGGGGCACGGACGGGCAGTTCTTC. It is translated as CASSIGGTDGQFF.